The T cell receptor beta chain described here comes from a study of blood T cell repertoires in COVID-19. Overall study: Researchers got acute and convalescent COVID-19 samples from the United States, Italy and Spain. T cells, B-cell-depleted T cells, or PBMCs supplied cDNA or gDNA.

Per the authors' pipeline: By means of reference gene primer amplification, nucleated cell counts were estimated. The repertoire was sequenced with immunoSEQ multiplex PCR; TCRdb's copy has only in-frame clones and lacks some. V, J and clone size were drawn from that table, and D and trimming were deduced from the DNA. The data hold over 90,000 clones, with approximately 90% observed a single time. Patients from Seattle were sampled longitudinally, starting during active infection. This CDR3 contains 15 residues. The germline gives CDR1 LGHDT, CDR2 YNNKEL (reference sequence). V was pared by 7 bases and J by 2 bases, with 10 bases of the junction left unmatched.

Sample: peripheral blood. This TCR came from a woman aged 50 to 65 with COVID-19, enrolled during active disease. The rearrangement joins TRBV3-1 (or the pseudogene TRBV3-2) to TRBJ2-7, with TRBD2 identical over 8 bases. Here the CDR3 reads CASTHRDGRAYEQYF. The CDR3 DNA reads TGTGCCAGCACCCACCGGGACGGGAGGGCCTACGAGCAGTACTTC.